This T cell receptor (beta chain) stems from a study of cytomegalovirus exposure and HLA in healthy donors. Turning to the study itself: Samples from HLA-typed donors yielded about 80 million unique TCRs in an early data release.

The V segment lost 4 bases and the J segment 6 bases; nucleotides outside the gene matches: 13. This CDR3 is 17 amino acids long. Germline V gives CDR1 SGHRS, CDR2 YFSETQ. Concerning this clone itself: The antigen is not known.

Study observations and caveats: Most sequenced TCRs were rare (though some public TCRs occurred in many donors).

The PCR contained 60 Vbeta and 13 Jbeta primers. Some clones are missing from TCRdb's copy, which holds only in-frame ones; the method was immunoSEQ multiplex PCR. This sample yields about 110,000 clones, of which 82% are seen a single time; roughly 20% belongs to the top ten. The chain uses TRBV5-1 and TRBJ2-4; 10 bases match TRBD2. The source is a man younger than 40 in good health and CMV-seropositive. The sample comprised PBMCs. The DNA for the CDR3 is TGCGCCAGCAGCCAACGGCCTAGCGGGAGAGGGGGAAACATTCAGTACTTC. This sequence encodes CASSQRPSGRGGNIQYF.